This T cell receptor (beta chain) stems from a study of blood T cell repertoires in COVID-19. Study summary: Samples of COVID-19 (acute and convalescent) were obtained from the United States, Italy and Spain. Nucleic acid was either cDNA or gDNA, and it came from T cells, B-cell-depleted T cells, or PBMCs.

Trimming cost V 3 bases and J 11 bases, with 16 bases left between them. Germline loops: CDR1 LGHDT, CDR2 YNNKEL (reference sequence). This CDR3 region has 13 residues. Participants were aged roughly 18 to 89 years, lived in under 30 US areas, and enrolled virtually. This table comes from immunoSEQ multiplex PCR, and its TCRdb copy is limited to in-frame clones, with some not included. The sample shows 250,000 to 300,000 clones, approximately 91% of them seen only once. This TCR was recovered from a woman aged 40 to 50 with acute COVID-19. The chain recombines TRBV3-1 (or the pseudogene TRBV3-2) with TRBJ1-1; a possible D gene is TRBD1 (6 bases). Sequenced sample: PBMCs or T cells enriched from blood (not recorded which). Here the CDR3 reads CASSQGPGVFAFF. For the CDR3, the DNA is TGTGCCAGCAGCCAGGGTCCAGGGGTATTCGCTTTCTTT.